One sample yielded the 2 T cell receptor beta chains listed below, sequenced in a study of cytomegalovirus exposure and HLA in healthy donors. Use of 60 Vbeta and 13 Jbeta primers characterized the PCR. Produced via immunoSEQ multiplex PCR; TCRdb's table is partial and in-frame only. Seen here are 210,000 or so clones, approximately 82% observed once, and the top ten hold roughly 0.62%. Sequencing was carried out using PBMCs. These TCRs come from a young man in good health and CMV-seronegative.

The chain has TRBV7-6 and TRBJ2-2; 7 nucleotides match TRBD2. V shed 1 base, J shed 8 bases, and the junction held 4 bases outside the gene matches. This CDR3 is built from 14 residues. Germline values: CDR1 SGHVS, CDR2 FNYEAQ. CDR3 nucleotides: TGTGCCAGCAGCTTAGTCGCGGGAGAGGGGGAGCTGTTTTTT. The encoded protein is CASSLVAGEGELFF.

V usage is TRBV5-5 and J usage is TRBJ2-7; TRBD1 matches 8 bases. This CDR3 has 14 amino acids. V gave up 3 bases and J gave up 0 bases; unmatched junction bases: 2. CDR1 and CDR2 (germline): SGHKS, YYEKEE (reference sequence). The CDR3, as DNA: TGTGCCAGCAGCTGGGACAGGTCCTCCTACGAGCAGTACTTC. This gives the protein CASSWDRSSYEQYF.